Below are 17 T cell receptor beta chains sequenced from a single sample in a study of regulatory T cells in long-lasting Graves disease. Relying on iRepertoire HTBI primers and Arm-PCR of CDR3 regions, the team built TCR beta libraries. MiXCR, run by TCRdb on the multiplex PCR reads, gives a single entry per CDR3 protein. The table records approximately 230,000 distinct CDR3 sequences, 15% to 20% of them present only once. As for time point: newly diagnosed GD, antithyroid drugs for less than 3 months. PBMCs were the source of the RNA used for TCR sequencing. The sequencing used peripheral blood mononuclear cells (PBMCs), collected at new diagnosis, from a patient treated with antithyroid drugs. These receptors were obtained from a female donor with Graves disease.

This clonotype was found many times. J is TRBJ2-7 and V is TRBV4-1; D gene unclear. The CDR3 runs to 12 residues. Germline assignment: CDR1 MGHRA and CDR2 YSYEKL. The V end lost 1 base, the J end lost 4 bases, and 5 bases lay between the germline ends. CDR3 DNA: TGCGCCAGCAGCCAAGTTGAGTACGAGCAGTACTTC. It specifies CASSQVEYEQYF.

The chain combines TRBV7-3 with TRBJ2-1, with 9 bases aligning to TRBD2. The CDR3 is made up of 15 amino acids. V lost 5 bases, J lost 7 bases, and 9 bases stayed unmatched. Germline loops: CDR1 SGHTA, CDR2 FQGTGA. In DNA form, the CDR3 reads TGTGCCAGCAGCAACAGCGGGAGGTTTGGGAATGAGCAGTTCTTC. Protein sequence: CASSNSGRFGNEQFF.

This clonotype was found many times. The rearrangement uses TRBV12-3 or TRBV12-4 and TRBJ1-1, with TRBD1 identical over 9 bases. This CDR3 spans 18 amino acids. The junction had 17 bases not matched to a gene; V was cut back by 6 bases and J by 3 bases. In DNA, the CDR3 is TGTGCCAGCAGCCATCACAGGGGGCTCTCCTACCAGCACACTGAAGCTTTCTTT. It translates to CASSHHRGLSYQHTEAFF.

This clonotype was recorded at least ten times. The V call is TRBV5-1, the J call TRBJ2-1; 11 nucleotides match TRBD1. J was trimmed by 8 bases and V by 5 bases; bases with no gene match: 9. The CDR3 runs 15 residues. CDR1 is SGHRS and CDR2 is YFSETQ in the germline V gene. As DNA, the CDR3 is TGCGCCAGCAGTTCCCGGACAGGGGGCTTGGATGAGCAGTTCTTC. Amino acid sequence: CASSSRTGGLDEQFF.

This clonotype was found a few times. CDR3 coding DNA: TGTGCCAGCAGTTACCGGACAGGGAGCAATCAGCCCCAGCATTTT. Encoded protein: CASSYRTGSNQPQHF. The chain links TRBV6-2 or TRBV6-3 to TRBJ1-5, with TRBD1 identical over 8 bases. Germline lookup yields CDR1 MNHEY and CDR2 SVGEGT. V shed 2 bases and J 1 base; nucleotides not matched to a gene: 1. The CDR3 covers 15 residues.

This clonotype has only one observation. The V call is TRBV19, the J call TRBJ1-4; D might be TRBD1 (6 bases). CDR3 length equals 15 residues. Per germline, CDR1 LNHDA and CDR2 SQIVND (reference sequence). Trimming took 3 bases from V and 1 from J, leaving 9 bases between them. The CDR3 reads CASSIGGGTNEKLFF. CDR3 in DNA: TGTGCCAGTAGTATTGGAGGGGGAACTAATGAAAAACTGTTTTTT.

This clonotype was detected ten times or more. CDR3: CSVRYNYNSPLHF. The CDR3, as DNA: TGCAGTGTTCGCTATAACTATAATTCACCCCTCCACTTT. This chain joins TRBV20-1 and TRBJ1-6; no firm D call. Trimming left V 7 bases short and J 3 bases short, with 10 bases between. The CDR3 spans 13 residues. CDR1 and CDR2 from the germline V gene are DFQATT and SNEGSKA (reference sequence).

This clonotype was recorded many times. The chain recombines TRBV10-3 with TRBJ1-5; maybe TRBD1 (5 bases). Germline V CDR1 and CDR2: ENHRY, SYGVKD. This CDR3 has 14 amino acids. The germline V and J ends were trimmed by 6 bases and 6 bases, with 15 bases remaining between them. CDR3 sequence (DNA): TGTGCCATCAGCCCGGGAACGGGGCTTCAGCCCCAGCATTTT. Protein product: CAISPGTGLQPQHF.

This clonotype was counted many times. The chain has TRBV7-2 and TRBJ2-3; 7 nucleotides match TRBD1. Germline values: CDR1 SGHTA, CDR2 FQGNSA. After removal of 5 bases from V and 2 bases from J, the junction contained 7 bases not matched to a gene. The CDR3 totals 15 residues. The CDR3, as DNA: TGTGCCAGCAGCCCACAGGGGTTTCCCACAGATACGCAGTATTTT. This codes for CASSPQGFPTDTQYF.

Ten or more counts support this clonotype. As DNA, the CDR3 is TGTGCCTGGAATAAAAAGGGTGTTGACGGGGAGCTGTTTTTT. Its protein product is CAWNKKGVDGELFF. J is TRBJ2-2 and V is TRBV30; D is ambiguous. The V and J ends lost 4 bases and 7 bases respectively, with 16 bases between them. CDR1 is GTSNPN and CDR2 is SVGIG in the germline V gene (reference sequence). This CDR3 has 14 residues.

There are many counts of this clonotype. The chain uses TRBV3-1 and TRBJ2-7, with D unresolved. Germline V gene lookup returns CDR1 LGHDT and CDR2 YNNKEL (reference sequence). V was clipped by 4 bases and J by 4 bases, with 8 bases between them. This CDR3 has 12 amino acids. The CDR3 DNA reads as TGTGCCAGCAGCCCACAACGATACGAGCAGTACTTC. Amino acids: CASSPQRYEQYF.

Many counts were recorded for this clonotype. Here the CDR3 reads CASSEDRTGSSYNEQFF. CDR3 nucleotide sequence: TGTGCCAGCAGTGAAGATCGGACAGGGAGCTCCTACAATGAGCAGTTCTTC. The chain couples TRBV6-1 to TRBJ2-1; 8 nucleotides line up with TRBD1. CDR1 MNHNS and CDR2 SASEGT come from the germline V gene. The CDR3 runs to 17 residues. V was clipped by 1 base and J by 0 bases; unmatched bases: 5.

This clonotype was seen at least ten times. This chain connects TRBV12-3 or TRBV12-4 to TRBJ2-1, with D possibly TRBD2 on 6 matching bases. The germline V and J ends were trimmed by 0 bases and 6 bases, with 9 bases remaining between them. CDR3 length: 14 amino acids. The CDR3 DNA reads TGTGCCAGCAGTTTAGCGGGGGGATTCAATGAGCAGTTCTTC. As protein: CASSLAGGFNEQFF.

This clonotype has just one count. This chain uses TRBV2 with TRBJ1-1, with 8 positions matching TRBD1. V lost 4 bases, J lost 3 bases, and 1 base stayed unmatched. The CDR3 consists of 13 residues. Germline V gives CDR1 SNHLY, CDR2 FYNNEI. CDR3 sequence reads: CASSGTGYTEAFF. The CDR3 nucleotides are TGTGCCAGCAGTGGGACAGGGTACACTGAAGCTTTCTTT. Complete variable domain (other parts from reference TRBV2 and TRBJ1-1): EPEVTQTPSHQVTQMGQEVILRCVPISNHLYFYWYRQILGQKVEFLVSFYNNEISEKSEIFDDQFSVERPDGSNFTLKIRSTKLEDSAMYFCASSGTGYTEAFFGQGTRLTVV.

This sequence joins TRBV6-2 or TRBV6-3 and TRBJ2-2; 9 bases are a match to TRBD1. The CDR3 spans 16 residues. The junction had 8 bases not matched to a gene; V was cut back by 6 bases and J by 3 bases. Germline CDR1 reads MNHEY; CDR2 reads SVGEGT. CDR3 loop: CASSSTGQGHTGELFF. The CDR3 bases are TGTGCCAGCAGCAGCACGGGACAGGGCCACACCGGGGAGCTGTTTTTT.

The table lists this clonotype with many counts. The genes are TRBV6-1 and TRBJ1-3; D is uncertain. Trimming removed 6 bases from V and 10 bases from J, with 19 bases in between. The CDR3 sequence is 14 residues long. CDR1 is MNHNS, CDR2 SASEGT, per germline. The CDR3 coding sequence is TGTGCCAGCAGATATACAGCCCCTAGCGGGACCATATATTTT. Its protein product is CASRYTAPSGTIYF.

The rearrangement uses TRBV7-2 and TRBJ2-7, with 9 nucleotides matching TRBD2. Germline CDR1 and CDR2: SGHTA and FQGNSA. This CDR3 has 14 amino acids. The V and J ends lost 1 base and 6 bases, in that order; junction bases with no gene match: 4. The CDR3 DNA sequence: TGTGCCAGCAGCTTAGAGCGGGAGGCAGCCGAGCAGTACTTC. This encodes CASSLEREAAEQYF.